This T cell receptor beta chain was documented in a study of a mutant IDH1 vaccine in newly diagnosed glioma. The sample's time point: week 35, safety follow-up. Alongside topical imiquimod, each dose of vaccine comprised 300 ug of mutant IDH1 20-mer peptide. With regard to this clone: The antigen is undetermined.

Trimming removed 4 bases at V and 12 bases at J, with 18 bases between. Germline CDR1 and CDR2: SGHNT and YYREEE (reference sequence). The CDR3 contains 13 residues. Profiled with immunoSEQ multiplex PCR; TCRdb holds only in-frame clones, not every one. The sample includes under 40,000 clones, roughly 80% seen only once; the top ten take 10% to 12%. Sequenced material: PBMCs, taken from a glioma patient whose treatment included an IDH1 peptide vaccine. The sequence came from a woman aged 40 to 50 with glioma. This chain connects TRBV5-4 to TRBJ2-3, with D possibly being TRBD1 (6 bases). CDR3 DNA: TGTGCCAGCAGCCTCCCGGGGACACAACAACAGTATTTT. As protein: CASSLPGTQQQYF. The variable domain in full, completed from reference TRBV5-4 and TRBJ2-3, reads ETGVTQSPTHLIKTRGQQVTLRCSSQSGHNTVSWYQQALGQGPQFIFQYYREEENGRGNFPPRFSGLQFPNYSSELNVNALELDDSALYLCASSLPGTQQQYFGPGTRLTVL.